This T cell receptor (beta chain) derives from a study of T cells after yellow fever vaccination (dated by TCRdb to about 2019). Regarding the study in general: Libraries from fractions with low cell numbers were prepared with the SMART-Seq v4 Ultra Low Input RNA kit. Blood was collected at multiple timepoints before and after primary and secondary immunization, and bulk PBMC replicates and cell subsets were isolated. To follow T-cell clones before and after both primary and booster YFV17D yellow fever vaccination, bulk TCR alpha and beta repertoires underwent longitudinal sequencing. Two healthy male donors made up the cohort, one aged 18 to 30 years and the other aged 30 to 40 years.

The table lists this clonotype with a few counts. No cognate antigen has been identified for it. Base quality data are lacking; no much larger clone is found one base away. The research as a whole found: The study included only a couple of donors, which limits how far the findings can be generalized. A small fraction of clonotypes appeared in both the CD4 and CD8 compartments, likely as a result of convergent recombination. Compared with the primary T-cell response, the secondary T-cell response was weaker but faster, peaking on day 5 rather than day 15. After the booster, most of the clones that had expanded following primary vaccination were detected again (almost 98% of CD4 and roughly 88% of CD8), which suggests that memory was broadly maintained. Computational filtering was required because FACS-sorted repertoires could contain abundant contaminating clonotypes from the bulk population.

The germline V gene encodes CDR1 DFQATT and CDR2 SNEGSKA (reference sequence). The CDR3 runs 15 amino acids, cysteine and phenylalanine included. Solely the CDR3 DNA is kept, with 45 bases framed from the first base. At the junction V is shortened by 1 base and J by 0 bases, with 10 bases in between. What this sample's treatment or condition label stands for: live attenuated yellow fever vaccine strain. At each blood-draw timepoint, two biological replicates of bulk PBMCs were collected. PBMCs were isolated from peripheral blood using a standard Ficoll-Paque protocol. TriZol was used to extract RNA from bulk PBMCs, CD4 and CD8 fractions, and dextramer-positive and dextramer-negative fractions. TCR cDNA was made using 5'RACE template switching, a step that added a universal primer site and unique molecular identifiers. cDNA synthesis was primed from both the TCR alpha and TCR beta constant segments. Libraries were amplified in two PCR steps, with sample barcodes and sequencing adapters added in the second step. Sequencing of libraries was performed on Illumina HiSeq 2500 (2x100 bp) or NovaSeq (2x150 bp). The study's processing was this. Demultiplexing of reads and collapsing into UMI consensus sequences were performed with MIGEC, and V(D)J alignment was carried out with MiXCR. Vaccine-responding clonotypes were identified with edgeR using replicate PBMC samples, with FDR below 0.01 and a log2 fold change above 5 up to day 15 being required. Each bulk clonotype was labeled CD4 or CD8 based on which sequenced repertoire, CD4 or CD8, contained the clonotype at higher abundance. Using fastp at Q25 and MiXCR, TCRdb reprocessed the public reads and kept productive beta chains. Rows matching on CDR3 protein sequence are summarized as one entry with the most common DNA and genes. The V and J calls here are based on TCRdb, not the publication. The table for this sample lists about 320,000 distinct CDR3 sequences; roughly 6.8% of them were counted only once. The ten largest clones take up 15% to 20% of the sample.

The chain employs TRBV20-1 and TRBJ2-1, with TRBD2 perhaps the D gene, on 6 matching bases. Sequenced here: PBMCs, sampled about 41 days after the first yellow fever vaccination. The TCR was taken from a man aged 18 to 30 who received the YFV17D yellow fever vaccine. The CDR3 region reads CSARVQTSSYNEQFF. The sequence in DNA is TGCAGTGCTAGAGTTCAGACTAGCTCCTACAATGAGCAGTTCTTC.